A selection of T cell receptor beta chains follows, all from one sample in a study of T cells in Graves' hyperthyroidism and ophthalmopathy. TCRdb called the multiplex PCR reads again in MiXCR, with one record for every CDR3 protein. Of hundreds of thousands of distinct CDR3 sequences in the sample, 46% were seen once. The specimen was peripheral blood or thyroid tissue (not recorded which). These receptors all stem from a woman aged 18-30 years with Graves' hyperthyroidism. Both conserved end residues are part of each CDR3. The D gene is left open where the match is weak. The listing skips clone size in some rows; elsewhere it reads once, few, many or a size class.

v_gene	j_gene	abundance	d_gene	CDR3nt	CDR3aa
TRBV20-1	TRBJ2-2	.	.	TGCAGTGCTAGAGCCCCCGGGCTAGCACCCGGGGAGCTGTTTTTT	CSARAPGLAPGELFF
TRBV7-2	TRBJ1-1	few	TRBD1	TGTGCCAGCAGCTTAAATGGTGGACAGGCGGTTACTGAAGCTTTCTTT	CASSLNGGQAVTEAFF
TRBV4-2	TRBJ1-4	.	TRBD1	TGTGCCAGCAGCCTAAGGGAAGGGACAGGGGTATTTGCCGAAAATGAAAAACTGTTTTTT	CASSLREGTGVFAENEKLFF
TRBV29-1	TRBJ1-2	.	.	TGCAGTGCTAGAGACCTCCAGGCTAACTATGGCTACACCTTC	CSARDLQANYGYTF
TRBV7-6	TRBJ2-7	few	TRBD2	TGTGCCAGCAGTCGGGAGGGCCCCCACGAGCAGTACTTC	CASSREGPHEQYF
TRBV20-1	TRBJ1-2	few	TRBD1	TGCAGCCAAGATAGGACAGGGGCGGGGTATGGCTACACCTTC	CSQDRTGAGYGYTF
TRBV29-1	TRBJ1-2	.	TRBD1	TGCAGCGCAGCCGGGACAGGTTTTGATGGCTACACCTTC	CSAAGTGFDGYTF
TRBV7-2	TRBJ1-4	.	.	TGTGCCAGCAGCGCTGAGGTGAGGTCGGGTGAAAAACTGTTTTTT	CASSAEVRSGEKLFF
TRBV2	TRBJ2-7	many	.	TGTGCCAACAGGCGGGACATAACCTACGAGCAGTACTTC	CANRRDITYEQYF
TRBV7-3	TRBJ2-2	.	.	TGTGCCAGCAGCTTTGGGGTCGGGGAGCTGTTTTTT	CASSFGVGELFF
TRBV29-1	TRBJ2-7	.	.	TGCAGCAGTCGGACGGTCCCTACGATTCCTACGAAGCAGTACTTC	CSSRTVPTIPTKQYF
TRBV5-6	TRBJ1-2	once	.	TGTGCCAGCAGCCGCATTGCGGGGGTCGAACGATATGGCTACACCTTC	CASSRIAGVERYGYTF
TRBV7-4	TRBJ1-3	few	TRBD1	TGTGCCAGCAGCTTCTCCGGACAGGTTGAAAACACCATATATTTT	CASSFSGQVENTIYF
TRBV7-9	TRBJ1-3	.	TRBD1	TGTGCCAGCAGCCCCCGGGGAGGGGGCGCCGGAAACACCATATATTTT	CASSPRGGGAGNTIYF
TRBV15	TRBJ1-2	many	.	TGTGCCACCAGCAGAGATCGGAATAACTATGGCTACACCTTC	CATSRDRNNYGYTF
TRBV9	TRBJ2-7	.	.	TGTGCCAGCAGCGTAGTATCCGGGGGCGCCCAGTACTTC	CASSVVSGGAQYF
TRBV15	TRBJ1-5	many	.	TGTGCCACCAGCGTGCCAGGGAATAGCAATCAGCCCCAGCATTTT	CATSVPGNSNQPQHF
TRBV4-2	TRBJ2-7	.	.	TGTGCCAGCAGCCAAGAAGAAGCCGGGTCCTACGAGCAGTACTTC	CASSQEEAGSYEQYF
TRBV30	TRBJ2-5	once	.	TGTGCCTGGAGTGTACCTGGGACCCAGTACTTC	CAWSVPGTQYF
TRBV15	TRBJ2-7	once	TRBD2	TGTGCCACCAGCAGAGATCGGGTGGCGGGAGAACTTCACGAGCAGTACTTC	CATSRDRVAGELHEQYF
TRBV13	TRBJ1-2	few	.	TGTGCCAGCAGCCGAAATTTAGAGCAGTCCCACACCTTC	CASSRNLEQSHTF